This T cell receptor (beta chain) was retrieved from a study of control samples from healthy donors and cancer patients (TCRdb year 2020). To note about this clone: Its cognate antigen has yet to be identified. Within one base of it there is no much larger clone, and no base qualities were kept.

Via the germline V gene, CDR1 is SQVTM and CDR2 ANQGSEA. Including cysteine and phenylalanine, the CDR3 has 10 amino acids. The kept DNA is CDR3 alone, 30 bases in frame from the first base. V loses 7 bases of germline sequence and J loses 3 bases, and the interval between the two ends is 6 bases. Libraries came from the immunoSEQ multiplex PCR assay. TCRdb holds this immuneACCESS table with in-frame rearrangements only. Some clones are missing; in checked studies, unresolved V genes explain under half, and the rest has no known cause. Within this sample are about 170,000 clones, with 88% of them counted one time only. Together, the top ten hold nearly 5% of the sample.

Rearrangement joined TRBV29-1 to TRBJ2-5, and perhaps TRBD2 as D gene, on 6 matching bases. The TCR comes from a woman aged 25 to 39 in good health. The sequenced sample consisted of blood. The CDR3 protein sequence reads: CSGTKETQYF. The DNA sequence is as follows: TGCAGCGGGACTAAAGAGACCCAGTACTTC.